Below, 20 T cell receptor beta chains from the same sample are listed, as sequenced in a study of T cell responses to AZD1222 COVID-19 vaccine. The protocol was immunoSEQ multiplex PCR, while the TCRdb copy is restricted to in-frame clones and leaves out a portion. Of roughly 130,000 clones in the sample, 80% to 90% were seen once. This specimen consisted of peripheral blood, obtained on day 0 of MenACWY control vaccination. The source of these receptors is an adult in good health.

This rearrangement joins TRBV2 to TRBJ2-7; D is possibly TRBD1 (5 bases). V shed 2 bases and J shed 3 bases, with 17 bases lying between them. Per the germline V gene, CDR1 is SNHLY and CDR2 is FYNNEI. CDR3 length: 16 residues. CDR3 in amino acids: CASSETLLDTYYEQYF. Written as DNA, the CDR3 is TGTGCCAGCAGTGAAACCTTACTGGACACCTACTACGAGCAGTACTTC.

The rearrangement joins TRBV6-2 or TRBV6-3 to TRBJ2-2; D uncertain. Germline V lookup: CDR1 MNHEY, CDR2 SVGEGT. The V gene lost 4 bases and the J gene lost 3 bases, with 6 bases spanning the gap. The CDR3 runs 13 residues. CDR3 in amino acids: CASSSTDTGELFF. Here the CDR3 DNA reads TGTGCCAGCAGTTCAACGGACACCGGGGAGCTGTTTTTT.

The chain carries TRBV2 and TRBJ2-2, with TRBD2 matching over 9 bases. The germline V gene encodes CDR1 SNHLY and CDR2 FYNNEI. J gave up 5 bases and V 3 bases, and 4 bases lay outside the gene matches. The CDR3 length is 15 residues. The CDR3 region has the DNA TGTGCCAGCAGTGAGGGAGCGGGAGGAACCGGGGAGCTGTTTTTT. Protein product: CASSEGAGGTGELFF.

The chain recombines TRBV18 with TRBJ1-5; D is unclear. The germline V gene has CDR1 KGHSH and CDR2 LQKENI. V lost 3 bases to trimming and J lost 2 bases, with 8 bases between them. This CDR3 contains 14 residues. CDR3 protein: CASSPDSGNQPQHF. The CDR3 nucleotides are TGTGCCAGCTCACCCGACTCGGGCAATCAGCCCCAGCATTTT.

The table lists this clone with a few counts. The chain combines TRBV2 with TRBJ1-5, with 8 bases identical to TRBD1. The V and J ends lost 0 bases and 6 bases, in that order; junction bases with no gene match: 7. This CDR3 contains 16 residues. CDR1 and CDR2 from the germline V gene are SNHLY and FYNNEI. The CDR3 here is CASSEAYWTGFQPQHF. In DNA form, the CDR3 reads TGTGCCAGCAGTGAAGCGTATTGGACAGGGTTTCAGCCCCAGCATTTT.

This clone appeared once. This rearrangement joins TRBV9 to TRBJ1-3; D not certain. Germline-derived CDR1 and CDR2 are SGDLS and YYNGEE. The CDR3 contains 12 residues. V dropped 2 bases and J dropped 7 bases, with 7 bases sitting between them. The CDR3 protein is CASSVGGNTIYF. CDR3 nucleotides: TGTGCCAGCAGCGTGGGAGGGAACACCATATATTTT.

This clone was seen only once. The chain links TRBV2 to TRBJ1-2; D gene uncertain. The germline V and J ends were trimmed by 6 bases and 5 bases, with 19 bases remaining between them. The CDR3 spans 15 residues. Per germline, CDR1 SNHLY and CDR2 FYNNEI. CDR3 DNA sequence: TGTGCCAGCAGAGCCCCGGGAGCCGGAGGGTATGGCTACACCTTC. Translation gives CASRAPGAGGYGYTF. Filled out from reference TRBV2 and TRBJ1-2, the complete variable domain reads EPEVTQTPSHQVTQMGQEVILRCVPISNHLYFYWYRQILGQKVEFLVSFYNNEISEKSEIFDDQFSVERPDGSNFTLKIRSTKLEDSAMYFCASRAPGAGGYGYTFGSGTRLTVV.

This clone has a single count. The chain is built from TRBV3-1 (or the pseudogene TRBV3-2) and TRBJ2-3, with D possibly being TRBD2 (7 bases). V shed 5 bases and J shed 2 bases, with 20 bases lying between them. The germline V gene has CDR1 LGHDT and CDR2 YNNKEL (reference sequence). This CDR3 spans 17 amino acids. The CDR3 loop is CASSAPRGREPTDTQYF. In nucleotides, the CDR3 is TGTGCCAGCAGCGCTCCCCGGGGGCGGGAGCCCACAGATACGCAGTATTTT.

The genes are TRBV24-1 and TRBJ1-2; the D gene is possibly TRBD1 (6 bases). The CDR3 contains 14 residues. V dropped 3 bases and J dropped 1 base, with 8 bases sitting between them. Germline assignment: CDR1 KGHDR and CDR2 SFDVKD. This CDR3 reads CATSDPGHNYGYTF. CDR3 DNA sequence: TGTGCCACCAGTGATCCGGGACATAACTATGGCTACACCTTC.

The rearrangement uses TRBV11-3 and TRBJ2-7; tentatively, D is TRBD1 or TRBD2 (7 bases each). The CDR3 length is 14 residues. Germline V CDR1 and CDR2: SGHNT, YENEEA. V shed 4 bases and J shed 2 bases, with 12 bases lying between them. CDR3 DNA: TGTGCCAGCAGCTCAGGGGGAGGGACCTACGAGCAGTACTTC. Its protein is CASSSGGGTYEQYF.

This clone is a singleton in its sample. The chain uses TRBV28 and TRBJ2-1; 11 nucleotides line up with TRBD1. This CDR3 has 17 amino acids. Trimming removed 5 bases from V and 9 bases from J; junction bases left unmatched: 15. Germline V gene sequence: CDR1 MDHEN, CDR2 SYDVKM. The CDR3 DNA reads as TGTGCCAGCAGTCGGGGGGTTGGGACAGGGGGTATCATTGAGCAGTTCTTC. This gives the protein CASSRGVGTGGIIEQFF. Supplemented by reference TRBV28 and TRBJ2-1, the full variable domain reads DVKVTQSSRYLVKRTGEKVFLECVQDMDHENMFWYRQDPGLGLRLIYFSYDVKMKEKGDIPEGYSVSREKKERFSLILESASTNQTSMYLCASSRGVGTGGIIEQFFGPGTRLTVL.

The V and J genes are TRBV9 and TRBJ2-2, with a tentative D call TRBD2 (5 bases). V was trimmed by 0 bases and J by 6 bases, leaving 18 bases between them. This CDR3 is built from 17 residues. From germline, CDR1 is SGDLS and CDR2 YYNGEE. CDR3 coding DNA: TGTGCCAGCAGCGTAGGCCCCGGCGGGCTAGCCCCCGGGGAGCTGTTTTTT. Translating it yields CASSVGPGGLAPGELFF.

CDR3 protein: CASSSLYSRRSGNTIYF. The CDR3 DNA reads as TGTGCCAGCAGCAGCCTCTACTCCCGCAGATCTGGAAACACCATATATTTT. The chain combines TRBV7-2 with TRBJ1-3; D not resolved. V dropped 5 bases and J dropped 1 base, with 18 bases sitting between them. Germline-derived CDR1 and CDR2 are SGHTA and FQGNSA. This CDR3 is built from 17 residues.

This chain uses TRBV28 with TRBJ1-1; D is unclear. Trimming pared 4 bases from V and 11 bases from J, leaving 23 bases between. Per the germline V gene, CDR1 is MDHEN and CDR2 is SYDVKM. This CDR3 contains 15 residues. CDR3 in DNA: TGTGCCAGCAGTTACACCCGCGGCTCATCAACGGGGGCTTTCTTT. Translation: CASSYTRGSSTGAFF.

The chain uses TRBV24-1 and TRBJ2-1; the match to TRBD2 covers 7 bases. The CDR3 consists of 15 residues. V was clipped by 4 bases and J by 2 bases; unmatched bases: 4. Germline loops: CDR1 KGHDR, CDR2 SFDVKD. CDR3 sequence (DNA): TGTGCCACCAGTGAAAGCGGGAATACCTACAATGAGCAGTTCTTC. Translating gives CATSESGNTYNEQFF.

V usage is TRBV9 and J usage is TRBJ2-5, with 8 bases matching TRBD2. With V trimmed by 0 bases and J by 4 bases, 5 bases remained unmatched. The CDR3 consists of 15 residues. Germline lookup yields CDR1 SGDLS and CDR2 YYNGEE. In nucleotides, the CDR3 is TGTGCCAGCAGCGTAGATACGGGAGGGATAGAGACCCAGTACTTC. Translating it yields CASSVDTGGIETQYF.

This clone was observed a single time. In the same sample, other DNA sequences code for this CDR3. The chain recombines TRBV9 with TRBJ2-7; 7 bases are shared with TRBD2. V shed 0 bases and J 4 bases; nucleotides not matched to a gene: 4. Germline loops: CDR1 SGDLS, CDR2 YYNGEE. The CDR3 is made up of 14 amino acids. CDR3 in DNA: TGTGCCAGCAGCGTAGCGGGGGGAGGGTACGAGCAGTACTTC. Translating it yields CASSVAGGGYEQYF.

The chain employs TRBV5-5 and TRBJ1-1; 8 bases are a match to TRBD1. CDR3 length equals 18 residues. The V gene's germline CDR1 is SGHKS and CDR2 YYEKEE (reference sequence). V shed 2 bases, J shed 0 bases, and the junction held 12 bases outside the gene matches. This CDR3 reads CASSFRSADRALNTEAFF. The CDR3 DNA is TGTGCCAGCAGCTTTAGGTCCGCGGACAGGGCACTGAACACTGAAGCTTTCTTT.

This rearrangement joins TRBV19 to TRBJ1-1; no clear D. The germline gives CDR1 LNHDA, CDR2 SQIVND (reference sequence). The CDR3 length is 15 residues. With 5 bases removed from V and 1 base from J, the gap between germline ends came to 14 bases. Written as DNA, the CDR3 is TGTGCCAGTAGTTCTAGGAACCGTTGGAACACTGAAGCTTTCTTT. This encodes CASSSRNRWNTEAFF.

J is TRBJ1-1 and V is TRBV15, with D perhaps matching TRBD1 (6 bases). The CDR3 has 15 residues. Germline V CDR1 and CDR2: LNHNV, YYDKDF (reference sequence). V lost 1 base, J lost 1 base, and 10 bases lay in between. CDR3 in amino acids: CATSRVVRGNTEAFF. DNA for the CDR3: TGTGCCACCAGCAGAGTAGTCAGGGGGAACACTGAAGCTTTCTTT.